These 30 T cell receptor beta chains originate from one sample sequenced in a study of graft-versus-host responses after intestinal transplantation (dated by TCRdb to the early 2020s). The time point label on this specimen signifies: cells obtained before transplantation from donor or recipient. Libraries were built with the immunoSEQ multiplex PCR assay. The table was pulled from immuneACCESS by TCRdb, which kept in-frame rearrangements only. Such tables lose some clones; where checked, under half of the loss comes from unresolved V genes, and the rest has no known cause. The sample data list roughly 100,000 clones, and about 90% of these were observed just once. Roughly 0.9% of the sample is in the top ten clones. Their recognized antigens are unknown. Sample: unstimulated CD4+ T cells sorted from spleen or lymph node cells, taken before intestinal transplant. These receptors came from a human donor who received an intestinal transplant.

DNA for the CDR3: TGTGCCAGCAGCGTAGAGGTCCATTCACCCCTCCACTTT. Translated: CASSVEVHSPLHF. The genes are TRBV9 and TRBJ1-6; D call uncertain. This CDR3 contains 13 residues. Trimming stripped 0 bases from V and 8 bases from J, with 6 bases between. The germline V gene has CDR1 SGDLS and CDR2 YYNGEE.

This chain links TRBV5-1 with TRBJ1-1, with D perhaps TRBD1 (6 bases). V lost 2 bases and J 3 bases, leaving 8 bases between the germline ends. In germline, CDR1 is SGHRS, CDR2 YFSETQ. The CDR3 covers 13 residues. The CDR3 bases are TGCGCCAGCAGCTTCAGGACAGACACTGAAGCTTTCTTT. Its translation is CASSFRTDTEAFF. The full variable domain, in which reference TRBV5-1 and TRBJ1-1 provide the parts outside the CDR3, is KAGVTQTPRYLIKTRGQQVTLSCSPISGHRSVSWYQQTPGQGLQFLFEYFSETQRNKGNFPGRFSGRQFSNSRSEMNVSTLELGDSALYLCASSFRTDTEAFFGQGTRLTVV.

The J gene is TRBJ1-5, the V gene TRBV10-1; D remains unclear. The CDR3 contains 13 residues. Trimming shortened V by 2 bases and J by 5 bases, and 7 bases separated the two germline ends. Germline V gene data show CDR1 as WNHNN and CDR2 as SYGVQD (reference sequence). The DNA of the CDR3 is TGCGCCAGCAGTGAGCGACGTGATCAGCCCCAGCATTTT. Translated, it gives CASSERRDQPQHF.

The V gene is TRBV28, the J gene TRBJ2-3, with TRBD2 as a possible D gene (5 bases). Trimming pared 3 bases from V and 8 bases from J, leaving 18 bases between. The V gene's germline CDR1 is MDHEN and CDR2 SYDVKM. This CDR3 is 15 amino acids long. As DNA, the CDR3 is TGTGCCAGCAGTTTTGTGTCCTCTTGGGGAGCTACGCAGTATTTT. This encodes CASSFVSSWGATQYF.

The rearrangement uses TRBV7-9 and TRBJ2-1; 11 nucleotides match TRBD2. This CDR3 has 19 residues. The V and J ends lost 5 bases and 0 bases, in that order; junction bases with no gene match: 12. CDR1 and CDR2 (germline): SEHNR, FQNEAQ (reference sequence). The CDR3 DNA reads as TGTGCCAGCAGCCTAGTAGAACTAGCGGGAGATCTCTCCTACAATGAGCAGTTCTTC. It translates to CASSLVELAGDLSYNEQFF.

The genes are TRBV6-5 and TRBJ2-1, with D hard to call. Trimming removed 5 bases at V and 3 bases at J, with 8 bases between. CDR1 is MNHEY and CDR2 is SVGAGI in the germline V gene. The CDR3 length is 13 residues. The CDR3 loop reads CASSPEIYNEQFF. The CDR3 DNA follows: TGTGCCAGCAGTCCCGAGATCTACAATGAGCAGTTCTTC.

The table lists this clone with a few counts. The chain is built from TRBV6-1 and TRBJ2-3; either TRBD1 or TRBD2 may supply D (5 bases each). The CDR3 has 12 residues. V shed 7 bases and J shed 4 bases, with 9 bases lying between them. Per germline, CDR1 MNHNS and CDR2 SASEGT. In DNA form, the CDR3 reads TGTGCCAGCATGGGACGTGCAGATACGCAGTATTTT. Translating gives CASMGRADTQYF.

The J gene is TRBJ1-1, the V gene TRBV6-5, with TRBD1 as a possible D gene (5 bases). Germline V gene data show CDR1 as MNHEY and CDR2 as SVGAGI. V lost 5 bases and J lost 4, with 17 bases in between. This CDR3 has 15 residues. CDR3 residues: CASSGGTTMGTEAFF. The CDR3 region has the DNA TGTGCCAGCAGTGGGGGGACGACTATGGGCACTGAAGCTTTCTTT.

The genes are TRBV7-9 and TRBJ1-3; D perhaps matches TRBD1 (6 bases). CDR3 length equals 18 residues. V lost 5 bases and J lost 1, with 21 bases in between. The germline V gene encodes CDR1 SEHNR and CDR2 FQNEAQ (reference sequence). The CDR3: CASSPRPTRGGSGNTIYF. The CDR3 DNA sequence: TGTGCCAGCAGCCCCCGACCGACCCGAGGGGGTTCTGGAAACACCATATATTTT.

The J gene is TRBJ2-3, the V gene TRBV19; 12 bases align to TRBD2. The trim removed 0 bases at V and 2 bases at J, leaving 3 bases unmatched. Germline loops: CDR1 LNHDA, CDR2 SQIVND (reference sequence). The length of the CDR3 is 17 residues. The CDR3 DNA sequence: TGTGCCAGTAGTATAGAAACTAGCGGGAGGAACACAGATACGCAGTATTTT. Its translation is CASSIETSGRNTDTQYF.

The CDR3 here is CASSPPTGTGGNEQFF. The CDR3 DNA follows: TGTGCCAGCTCACCACCGACCGGGACAGGAGGGAATGAGCAGTTCTTC. The genes are TRBV18 and TRBJ2-1, with 8 bases that match TRBD1. Trimming removed 0 bases from V and 7 bases from J; junction bases left unmatched: 8. The CDR3 has 16 amino acids. Germline values: CDR1 KGHSH, CDR2 LQKENI.

This rearrangement joins TRBV6-6 to TRBJ2-5; 7 nucleotides match TRBD2. Germline values: CDR1 MNHNY, CDR2 SVGAGI (reference sequence). V lost 6 bases, J lost 5 bases, and 6 bases stayed unmatched. This CDR3 is 13 amino acids long. This CDR3 is CASRRGGRETQYF. The CDR3 region has the DNA TGTGCCAGCAGGCGGGGAGGGAGGGAGACCCAGTACTTC.

The chain links TRBV7-9 to TRBJ1-1; D unresolved. CDR3 size: 15 residues. Germline CDR1 is SEHNR and CDR2 is FQNEAQ (reference sequence). Trimming took off 0 bases at V and 0 bases at J, with 8 bases between the two ends. The CDR3 DNA is TGTGCCAGCAGCTTAGCTGGGCCCATGAACACTGAAGCTTTCTTT. As protein: CASSLAGPMNTEAFF.

This chain joins TRBV2 and TRBJ2-1; maybe TRBD1 (5 bases). The CDR3 runs 14 residues. Trimming left V 3 bases short and J 7 bases short, with 13 bases between. Looked up from germline, CDR1 is SNHLY and CDR2 is FYNNEI. The CDR3 DNA reads as TGTGCCAGCAGTGATGACAGTCTCATAAATGAGCAGTTCTTC. This translates into CASSDDSLINEQFF.

As DNA, the CDR3 is TGTGCTAGTGGTTTAGGTGAGCAGTTCTTC. Amino acids: CASGLGEQFF. The J gene is TRBJ2-1, the V gene TRBV12-5; the D is unclear. The CDR3 consists of 10 residues. CDR1 is LGHNT and CDR2 is FRNRAP in the germline V gene. Trimming left V 3 bases short and J 9 bases short, with 3 bases between.

This clone was seen a single time. This chain joins TRBV11-3 and TRBJ2-2; a possible D gene is TRBD2 (5 bases). Germline-derived CDR1 and CDR2 are SGHNT and YENEEA. The V end was cut by 3 bases, the J end by 3 bases, with 8 bases between. The CDR3 is 14 amino acids. CDR3 protein: CASSLDSYTGELFF. Here the CDR3 DNA reads TGTGCCAGCAGCTTGGACTCGTACACCGGGGAGCTGTTTTTT.

J is TRBJ1-6 and V is TRBV6-6; no clear D gene. The CDR3 is 15 residues long. Trimming pared 8 bases from V and 6 bases from J, leaving 17 bases between. Germline values: CDR1 MNHNY, CDR2 SVGAGI (reference sequence). CDR3 region: CASQPQGSFNSPLHF. The DNA of the CDR3 is TGTGCCAGCCAACCTCAAGGTTCTTTTAATTCACCCCTCCACTTT.

V gene TRBV27 combines with J gene TRBJ2-2, with 12 bases that match TRBD2. CDR1 and CDR2 (germline): MNHEY, SMNVEV (reference sequence). Germline trimming cut 7 bases from V and 5 bases from J; bases unmatched to any gene: 20. The CDR3 runs 20 residues. This CDR3 is CASNKMGLAGGQSRTGELFF. The CDR3 bases are TGTGCCAGCAACAAAATGGGGCTAGCGGGAGGGCAATCGAGGACCGGGGAGCTGTTTTTT.

The chain has TRBV4-1 and TRBJ1-3; a weak D match, TRBD1 (6 bases). The CDR3 length is 16 residues. The V gene's germline CDR1 is MGHRA and CDR2 YSYEKL. Trimming pared 6 bases from V and 1 base from J, leaving 16 bases between. The CDR3 region has the DNA TGCGCCAGCAGGAGGGGGTGGGGAGAATCTGGAAACACCATATATTTT. It codes for CASRRGWGESGNTIYF.

The chain is built from TRBV5-4 and TRBJ2-3, with TRBD2 identical over 8 bases. The junction had 8 bases not matched to a gene; V was cut back by 4 bases and J by 1 base. This CDR3 has 16 amino acids. Germline CDR1 and CDR2: SGHNT and YYREEE (reference sequence). CDR3 region: CASSRGGSRGTDTQYF. The CDR3 coding sequence is TGTGCCAGCAGCCGGGGGGGGAGTCGGGGCACAGATACGCAGTATTTT.

As DNA, the CDR3 is TGTGCCAGCAGTGAGGACAGAGGGTACGAGCAGTACTTC. It translates to CASSEDRGYEQYF. The V call is TRBV2, the J call TRBJ2-7, with D possibly matching TRBD1 (6 bases). Between the trimmed V and J ends, which lost 3 bases and 4 bases, there was a span of 10 bases. Germline V lookup: CDR1 SNHLY, CDR2 FYNNEI. The CDR3 runs to 13 residues.

The V gene is TRBV21-1, the J gene TRBJ1-2; the table's D call, TRBD1, was not checked against the DNA. TRBV21-1 is a listed pseudogene. The CDR3 sequence is 16 residues long. The CDR3 here is CASSKAPGNSNYGYTF. The DNA for the CDR3 is TGTGCCAGCAGCAAAGCTCCAGGTAATTCTAACTATGGCTACACCTTC.

The V and J genes are TRBV6-1 and TRBJ2-2, with 11 bases aligning to TRBD2. Germline values: CDR1 MNHNS, CDR2 SASEGT. V shed 6 bases and J 3 bases; nucleotides not matched to a gene: 3. This CDR3 spans 15 amino acids. The CDR3 DNA follows: TGTGCCAGCAGGGTACTAGCGGGAGACACCGGGGAGCTGTTTTTT. This codes for CASRVLAGDTGELFF.

The gene calls are TRBV7-6 and TRBJ2-1; D may match TRBD1 or TRBD2 (5 bases each). Germline CDR1 reads SGHVS; CDR2 reads FNYEAQ. V was shortened by 4 bases and J by 4 bases, with 20 bases between the two germline ends. The CDR3 consists of 17 residues. For the CDR3, the DNA is TGTGCCAGCAGCTCCCAGAGGGACCGAAGAGCGTACAATGAGCAGTTCTTC. Amino acid sequence: CASSSQRDRRAYNEQFF. The variable domain in full, with the rest retrieved from reference TRBV7-6 and TRBJ2-1, is GAGVSQSPRYKVTKRGQDVALRCDPISGHVSLYWYRQALGQGPEFLTYFNYEAQQDKSGLPNDRFSAERPEGSISTLTIQRTEQRDSAMYRCASSSQRDRRAYNEQFFGPGTRLTVL.

This chain connects TRBV2 to TRBJ2-7; 8 positions agree with TRBD1. The CDR3 has 14 amino acids. V lost 5 bases to trimming and J lost 2 bases; unmatched junction nucleotides: 5. Germline lookup yields CDR1 SNHLY and CDR2 FYNNEI. The CDR3 protein is CASSPRTGTYEQYF. The CDR3 DNA reads as TGTGCCAGCAGTCCTCGGACAGGGACCTACGAGCAGTACTTC.

The chain carries TRBV5-1 and TRBJ2-7; D perhaps matches TRBD1 (6 bases). V lost 1 base to trimming and J lost 1 base, with 15 bases between them. The CDR3 has 16 amino acids. CDR1 and CDR2 (germline): SGHRS, YFSETQ. The CDR3 bases are TGCGCCAGCAGCTTGTCACCAGGGGCGCTTTCCTACGAGCAGTACTTC. This sequence encodes CASSLSPGALSYEQYF.

This chain connects TRBV5-4 to TRBJ1-2; D call uncertain. V was shortened by 2 bases and J by 2 bases, with 13 bases between the two germline ends. Germline V gives CDR1 SGHNT, CDR2 YYREEE (reference sequence). The CDR3 length is 15 residues. CDR3 amino acids: CASSLRRNTNYGYTF. CDR3 coding DNA: TGTGCCAGCAGCTTACGCAGAAATACCAACTATGGCTACACCTTC.

The V and J genes are TRBV10-1 and TRBJ2-7; 8 positions match TRBD1. The V gene end was trimmed by 4 bases and the J gene end by 3 bases; junction bases not matched to a gene: 5. Germline assignment: CDR1 WNHNN and CDR2 SYGVQD (reference sequence). The CDR3 length is 14 residues. CDR3 residues: CASSAGGADYEQYF. The CDR3 region has the DNA TGCGCCAGCAGTGCAGGGGGCGCGGACTACGAGCAGTACTTC.

The rearrangement links TRBV6-1 to TRBJ1-5; D remains ambiguous. CDR3 length: 11 amino acids. Trimming cost V 3 bases and J 7 bases, with 4 bases left between them. CDR1 is MNHNS, CDR2 SASEGT, per germline. This chain's CDR3 is CASSDRQPQHF. As DNA, the CDR3 is TGTGCCAGCAGTGATCGGCAGCCCCAGCATTTT.

The J gene is TRBJ1-2, the V gene TRBV6-6, with TRBD1 identical over 9 bases. Germline CDR1 reads MNHNY; CDR2 reads SVGAGI (reference sequence). The CDR3 extends over 14 amino acids. The CDR3 DNA sequence: TGTGCAGCCCAAAGGCTCGGGACAGGGTTTGGCTACACCTTC. Amino acids: CAAQRLGTGFGYTF.